This T cell receptor (beta chain) was identified during a study of T cells in Graves' hyperthyroidism and ophthalmopathy. The V end lost 0 bases, the J end lost 5 bases, and 11 bases lay between the germline ends. There are 14 residues in the CDR3. CDR1 SGDLS and CDR2 YYNGEE come from the germline V gene. This clonotype was counted only a few times. Researchers took RNA transcripts and amplified the TCR beta CDR3 regions from them. An initial round of RT-PCR targeting the TCR CDR3 relied on the HTBI primer set. TCRdb analysed the multiplex PCR reads with MiXCR anew, one entry per CDR3 protein. Of 450,000 to 700,000 distinct CDR3 sequences listed, 46% are singletons.

The sequence came from an adult woman with Graves' disease, either hyperthyroidism or ophthalmopathy (not recorded which). Sequencing was performed on peripheral blood or thyroid tissue (not recorded which). The chain couples TRBV9 to TRBJ2-5, with a weak D call TRBD1 (5 bases). The DNA of the CDR3 is TGTGCCAGCAGCGTAGACGGCAGGGTGGAGACCCAGTACTTC. This translates into CASSVDGRVETQYF.